The next 4 T cell receptor beta chains were all read from a single sample in a study of T cell repertoires in cytomegalovirus infection. TCRdb re-analysed the reads in MiXCR, keeping a single row per CDR3 protein. The profile shows 310,000 or so distinct CDR3 sequences, 15% to 20% of them singletons. Source material: PBMCs. These receptors came from a human donor in good health (CMV status not recorded). Some clones in this sample may be carry-over from other donors' samples.

This clonotype was recorded many times. This rearrangement joins TRBV7-2 to TRBJ1-4; D gene uncertain. Germline V CDR1 and CDR2: SGHTA, FQGNSA. Trimming stripped 5 bases from V and 5 bases from J, with 12 bases between. The CDR3 sequence is 14 residues long. The CDR3 nucleotides read TGTGCCAGCAGCCCGGAAGCAGACAATGAAAAACTGTTTTTT. Translated, it gives CASSPEADNEKLFF. The full variable domain, its missing parts supplied by reference TRBV7-2 and TRBJ1-4, is GAGVSQSPSNKVTEKGKDVELRCDPISGHTALYWYRQSLGQGLEFLIYFQGNSAPDKSGLPSDRFSAERTGGSVSTLTIQRTQQEDSAVYLCASSPEADNEKLFFGSGTQLSVL.

This clonotype was counted between two and nine times. The V gene is TRBV4-3, the J gene TRBJ2-3; the D gene is possibly TRBD1 (6 bases). Trimming left V 3 bases short and J 0 bases short, with 22 bases between. Germline-derived CDR1 and CDR2 are LGHNA and YSLEER. The CDR3 is 19 residues long. CDR3 protein: CASSQFVVGQPFSTDTQYF. CDR3 coding DNA: TGCGCCAGCAGCCAGTTTGTGGTCGGACAGCCATTTAGCACAGATACGCAGTATTTT.

This clonotype was seen at least ten times. The chain has TRBV7-2 and TRBJ1-1, with D perhaps TRBD1 (5 bases). This CDR3 comprises 15 residues. Trimming took off 1 base at V and 4 bases at J, with 13 bases between the two ends. Germline loops: CDR1 SGHTA, CDR2 FQGNSA. The DNA for the CDR3 is TGTGCCAGCAGCTTAGGATTGGGGGTTGGCACTGAAGCTTTCTTT. Protein sequence: CASSLGLGVGTEAFF. Using reference TRBV7-2 and TRBJ1-1 for the parts outside the CDR3, the full variable domain is GAGVSQSPSNKVTEKGKDVELRCDPISGHTALYWYRQSLGQGLEFLIYFQGNSAPDKSGLPSDRFSAERTGGSVSTLTIQRTQQEDSAVYLCASSLGLGVGTEAFFGQGTRLTVV.

There are many counts of this clonotype. The chain employs TRBV6-5 and TRBJ1-6; 9 bases fit TRBD1. This CDR3 has 15 residues. V lost 5 bases and J lost 7; bases outside the gene matches: 6. Germline-derived CDR1 and CDR2 are MNHEY and SVGAGI. The CDR3 DNA sequence: TGTGCCAGCAGTCGGACAGGGGAAAGAAATTCACCCCTCCACTTT. Protein product: CASSRTGERNSPLHF.